The source of this T cell receptor (beta chain) is a study of T cells after yellow fever vaccination. Many counts were recorded for this clonotype. V was clipped by 3 bases and J by 0 bases, with 15 bases between them. Germline assignment: CDR1 SQVTM and CDR2 ANQGSEA. CDR3 length: 17 residues. The TCR cDNA carried a universal primer site and UMIs from 5'RACE template switching. A single record per CDR3 protein comes from TCRdb applying MiXCR to the 5' RACE reads. The profile shows some 52,000 distinct CDR3 sequences, approximately 6.6% of them singletons. The V call is TRBV29-1, the J call TRBJ2-6; a possible D gene is TRBD1 (5 bases). The receptor was derived from a man younger than 35 who received the YFV17D yellow fever vaccine. Source: CD8+ T cells not binding an NS4B(214-222) dextramer, sorted from PBMCs, taken 35 to 50 days after the first yellow fever vaccination. Here the CDR3 DNA reads TGCAGCGTTGATCTTATACAGGATAGCTCTGGGGCCAACGTCCTGACTTTC. Residues: CSVDLIQDSSGANVLTF.